This T cell receptor (beta chain) is from a study of T cells expressing NK-cell markers. TCRdb reprocessed the 5' RACE reads and stores each CDR3 protein as one record, lacking DNA. This specimen shows over 200,000 distinct CDR3 sequences; the ten leading clones hold 0.39%. CDR3 length: 15 amino acids. The V and J genes are TRBV12-3 or TRBV12-4 and TRBJ1-3. The origin of this receptor is a man younger than 35 in good health. The material sequenced was blood T cells: a sorted CD56 or NKG2C T cell subset, CD4+ or CD8+ T cells, or bulk PBMC T cells (not recorded which). CDR3 sequence reads: CATTPNTGSGNTIYF.